This is a list of T cell receptor beta chains from one sample in a study of glioma-infiltrating T cells. TCRdb analysed the multiplex PCR reads with MiXCR anew, one entry per CDR3 protein. The data contain about 110,000 distinct CDR3 sequences, less than 30% of them singletons. The sample taken for sequencing was glioma tissue, nonneoplastic brain tissue, or PBMCs (not recorded which). These receptor sequences come from a human donor with low-grade glioma or glioblastoma, undergoing nonglioma brain surgery, or in good health (not recorded which). Both conserved end residues are part of each CDR3. A D gene is named only where the DNA matches it firmly. Rows give clone size only sometimes, using once, few, many, or a class for an expanded clone.

j_call: TRBJ1-1; v_call: TRBV7-3; clone_size: many; d_call: NA; cdr3_nt: TGTGCCAGCAGCCCCGGGAGCAACACTGAAGCTTTCTTT; cdr3_aa: CASSPGSNTEAFF
j_call: TRBJ2-1; v_call: TRBV11-2; clone_size: NA; d_call: TRBD1; cdr3_nt: TGTGTCAGCAGCTTGGGGACAGCCTCCTATAATGAGCAGTTCTTC; cdr3_aa: CVSSLGTASYNEQFF
j_call: TRBJ2-3; v_call: TRBV29-1; clone_size: few; d_call: TRBD1; cdr3_nt: TGCAGCGTTTTGTTCCTCGAAGGGGACAGGGCAACAGATACGCAGTATTTT; cdr3_aa: CSVLFLEGDRATDTQYF
j_call: TRBJ1-6; v_call: TRBV30; clone_size: few; d_call: TRBD1; cdr3_nt: TGTGCCTGGATACAGGGGAACGGTAATTCACCCCTCCACTTT; cdr3_aa: CAWIQGNGNSPLHF
j_call: TRBJ1-2; v_call: TRBV7-9; clone_size: many; d_call: NA; cdr3_nt: TGTGCCAGCAGCGCAAACAGGGCTAACTATGGCTACACCTTC; cdr3_aa: CASSANRANYGYTF
j_call: TRBJ2-4; v_call: TRBV27; clone_size: many; d_call: TRBD2; cdr3_nt: TGTGCCAGCAGCCCTGCTCCGGGACTAGCGGGAAACATTCAGTACTTC; cdr3_aa: CASSPAPGLAGNIQYF
j_call: TRBJ2-1; v_call: TRBV4-1; clone_size: NA; d_call: NA; cdr3_nt: TGCGCCAGCAGCCAGGGGCTGGGGGTGAGGGGGAATGAGCAGTTCTTC; cdr3_aa: CASSQGLGVRGNEQFF
j_call: TRBJ2-1; v_call: TRBV6-2/TRBV6-3; clone_size: NA; d_call: NA; cdr3_nt: TGTTACAGTGAAGGGGTCCATTTTAATGAGCAGTTCTTC; cdr3_aa: CYSEGVHFNEQFF
j_call: TRBJ2-1; v_call: TRBV5-1; clone_size: many; d_call: TRBD2; cdr3_nt: TGTGCCAGCAGCTTGGGAGGGGCTTCCTACAATGAGCAGTTCTTC; cdr3_aa: CASSLGGASYNEQFF
j_call: TRBJ2-7; v_call: TRBV20-1; clone_size: many; d_call: TRBD1; cdr3_nt: TGCAGTGCTTCCGGGACAGAGTCCTACGAGCAGTACTTC; cdr3_aa: CSASGTESYEQYF
j_call: TRBJ1-1; v_call: TRBV5-1; clone_size: many; d_call: NA; cdr3_nt: TGCGCCAGCAGCCATCCGGATGGATTGAGCGCGGAATTGAACACTGAAGCTTTCTTT; cdr3_aa: CASSHPDGLSAELNTEAFF
j_call: TRBJ2-7; v_call: TRBV7-2; clone_size: many; d_call: NA; cdr3_nt: TGTGCCAGCAGCTCACTAGCTGGGGGACGCGAGCAGTACTTC; cdr3_aa: CASSSLAGGREQYF
j_call: TRBJ2-7; v_call: TRBV7-2; clone_size: many; d_call: NA; cdr3_nt: TGTGCCAGCAGCCAAGATCACTACGAGCAGTACTTC; cdr3_aa: CASSQDHYEQYF
j_call: TRBJ1-5; v_call: TRBV19; clone_size: many; d_call: NA; cdr3_nt: TGTGCCAGTAGTCTAGAGGATCGATCGGATAGCAATCAGCCCCAGCATTTT; cdr3_aa: CASSLEDRSDSNQPQHF
j_call: TRBJ1-1; v_call: TRBV3-1; clone_size: many; d_call: TRBD1; cdr3_nt: TGTGCCAGCAGCCAAGCGGACAGGCTTCCAGCTTTCTTT; cdr3_aa: CASSQADRLPAFF
j_call: TRBJ2-5; v_call: TRBV29-1; clone_size: NA; d_call: NA; cdr3_nt: TGCAGCTTCTCTACCGGGAGCGAGACCCAGTACTTC; cdr3_aa: CSFSTGSETQYF
j_call: TRBJ1-1; v_call: TRBV29-1; clone_size: many; d_call: NA; cdr3_nt: TGCAGCGTTGGCCCTGGTGGTACTGAAGCTTTCTTT; cdr3_aa: CSVGPGGTEAFF
j_call: TRBJ2-2; v_call: TRBV28; clone_size: many; d_call: TRBD2; cdr3_nt: TGTGCCAGCAGTTTCACGGGACTAGCGGGCAACACCGGGGAGCTGTTTTTT; cdr3_aa: CASSFTGLAGNTGELFF
j_call: TRBJ2-7; v_call: TRBV5-1; clone_size: NA; d_call: NA; cdr3_nt: TGCGCCAGCGGAGCAGGCTACTCCTACGAGCAGTACTTC; cdr3_aa: CASGAGYSYEQYF
j_call: TRBJ1-2; v_call: TRBV7-9; clone_size: many; d_call: NA; cdr3_nt: TGTGCCAGCAGCTCGGGACCCCTCTTGGGCTACACCTTC; cdr3_aa: CASSSGPLLGYTF
j_call: TRBJ2-1; v_call: TRBV7-9; clone_size: NA; d_call: TRBD2; cdr3_nt: TGTGCCAGCAGCCCGATACGGGGGGGCCGTCGCTCCTACAATGAGCAGTTCTTC; cdr3_aa: CASSPIRGGRRSYNEQFF
j_call: TRBJ1-1; v_call: TRBV2; clone_size: many; d_call: NA; cdr3_nt: TGTGCCAGCACCCGGCGGGGGGTCACTGAAGCTTTCTTT; cdr3_aa: CASTRRGVTEAFF
j_call: TRBJ2-3; v_call: TRBV7-2; clone_size: many; d_call: NA; cdr3_nt: TGTGCCAGCAGCTTATGGATGGCAGGTCGAGATACGCAGTATTTT; cdr3_aa: CASSLWMAGRDTQYF
j_call: TRBJ2-7; v_call: TRBV4-1; clone_size: many; d_call: NA; cdr3_nt: TGCGCCAGCAGCCAAGAGGTAGCGGTAAGCTCCTACGAGCAGTACTTC; cdr3_aa: CASSQEVAVSSYEQYF
j_call: TRBJ1-5; v_call: TRBV10-3; clone_size: many; d_call: NA; cdr3_nt: TGTGCCATCAGTGAGTCGAAAGTTGGAGGCAATCAGCCCCAGCATTTT; cdr3_aa: CAISESKVGGNQPQHF
j_call: TRBJ2-7; v_call: TRBV27; clone_size: NA; d_call: TRBD1; cdr3_nt: TGTGGCAATTCTCTCGGACAGGGCTTCCACGAGCAGTACTTC; cdr3_aa: CGNSLGQGFHEQYF
j_call: TRBJ1-2; v_call: TRBV4-3; clone_size: many; d_call: NA; cdr3_nt: TGCGCCAGCAGCCAAGGTCTAAGTTCAGGGCTGTTTGGCTACACCTTC; cdr3_aa: CASSQGLSSGLFGYTF
j_call: TRBJ2-7; v_call: TRBV28; clone_size: many; d_call: NA; cdr3_nt: TGTGCCAGCAGTTTAGCGGCCACCGGCTCCTACGAGCAGTACTTC; cdr3_aa: CASSLAATGSYEQYF
j_call: TRBJ2-5; v_call: TRBV12-3/TRBV12-4; clone_size: many; d_call: NA; cdr3_nt: TGTGCCAGCAGTGTCGCTCAGGCGCAGTACTTC; cdr3_aa: CASSVAQAQYF
j_call: TRBJ2-7; v_call: TRBV20-1; clone_size: many; d_call: TRBD2; cdr3_nt: TGCAGTGCTAGAGCTAGCGGGAGTGGCTACGAGCAGTACTTC; cdr3_aa: CSARASGSGYEQYF
j_call: TRBJ2-1; v_call: TRBV6-2/TRBV6-3; clone_size: NA; d_call: NA; cdr3_nt: TGTGCCAGCAGTTTAGACCAGGCCCCCAATGAGCAGTTCTTC; cdr3_aa: CASSLDQAPNEQFF
j_call: TRBJ2-5; v_call: TRBV12-3/TRBV12-4; clone_size: many; d_call: NA; cdr3_nt: TGTGCCAGCAGTTCGCCTACAGGGTACCAAGAGACCCAGTACTTC; cdr3_aa: CASSSPTGYQETQYF
j_call: TRBJ2-7; v_call: TRBV12-3/TRBV12-4; clone_size: few; d_call: NA; cdr3_nt: TGTGCCAGCAGCCTAGGCCCTCTCCGGCGGACAGCTTCCTACGAGCAGTACTTC; cdr3_aa: CASSLGPLRRTASYEQYF
j_call: TRBJ2-4; v_call: TRBV5-1; clone_size: few; d_call: TRBD2; cdr3_nt: TGCGCCAGCAGCTCACCCTCCGGACTAGCGGGAGGGCCGGACAAAAACATTCAGTACTTC; cdr3_aa: CASSSPSGLAGGPDKNIQYF
j_call: TRBJ2-3; v_call: TRBV2; clone_size: many; d_call: NA; cdr3_nt: TGTGCCAGCCCCCTTGGCGGGGGCTGGAATACGCAGTATTTT; cdr3_aa: CASPLGGGWNTQYF
j_call: TRBJ2-5; v_call: TRBV4-1; clone_size: NA; d_call: NA; cdr3_nt: TGCGCCAGCGGCCAAGGACCGCGCCAAGAGACCCAGTACTTC; cdr3_aa: CASGQGPRQETQYF
j_call: TRBJ2-1; v_call: TRBV20-1; clone_size: many; d_call: NA; cdr3_nt: TGCAGTGCTCCGACTAGAGCGGATGGACACTACAATGAGCAGTTCTTC; cdr3_aa: CSAPTRADGHYNEQFF
j_call: TRBJ2-7; v_call: TRBV30; clone_size: NA; d_call: NA; cdr3_nt: TGTGCCTGGAGTCGAAGGTACGAGCAGTACTTC; cdr3_aa: CAWSRRYEQYF
j_call: TRBJ1-5; v_call: TRBV7-7; clone_size: many; d_call: NA; cdr3_nt: TGTGCCAGCAGCCGCGACAGGAACCAGCCCCAGCATTTT; cdr3_aa: CASSRDRNQPQHF
j_call: TRBJ1-2; v_call: TRBV18; clone_size: many; d_call: NA; cdr3_nt: TGTGCCAGCTCACCAGGCAACTTCTATGGCTACACCTTC; cdr3_aa: CASSPGNFYGYTF
j_call: TRBJ2-5; v_call: TRBV7-2; clone_size: many; d_call: TRBD2; cdr3_nt: TGTGCCAGCAGCCAGACTAGCGGGGGGTTAAAGACCCAGTACTTC; cdr3_aa: CASSQTSGGLKTQYF
j_call: TRBJ1-6; v_call: TRBV18; clone_size: NA; d_call: TRBD1; cdr3_nt: TGTGCCAGCTCACAAACATTAACGGGACAGGGCGCTTCACCCCTCCACTTT; cdr3_aa: CASSQTLTGQGASPLHF
j_call: TRBJ2-3; v_call: TRBV29-1; clone_size: few; d_call: NA; cdr3_nt: TGCAGCGCGGGCTTTGGTTTCCCTGACACAGATACGCAGTATTTT; cdr3_aa: CSAGFGFPDTDTQYF
j_call: TRBJ2-7; v_call: TRBV6-5; clone_size: many; d_call: NA; cdr3_nt: TGTGCCAGCAGTTACTCGAATACGGGCCCCTACGAGCAGTACTTC; cdr3_aa: CASSYSNTGPYEQYF
j_call: TRBJ2-1; v_call: TRBV20-1; clone_size: NA; d_call: NA; cdr3_nt: TGCAGTGCAACGAGTGGGGGAGCTCGTGAGCGGTTCTTC; cdr3_aa: CSATSGGARERFF
j_call: TRBJ1-2; v_call: TRBV20-1; clone_size: many; d_call: NA; cdr3_nt: TGCAGTGCTAGAGACAGGGAGAGGGGCTACACCTTC; cdr3_aa: CSARDRERGYTF
j_call: TRBJ2-7; v_call: TRBV14; clone_size: many; d_call: TRBD2; cdr3_nt: TGTGCCAGCGGGACTAGCGGGGGGTCTCGGGAGTACTTC; cdr3_aa: CASGTSGGSREYF
j_call: TRBJ2-1; v_call: TRBV5-4; clone_size: many; d_call: NA; cdr3_nt: TGTGCCAGCAGCTTGAGGACCCGTTATACAATGAGCAGTTGG; cdr3_aa: CASSLRTRYTMSSW
j_call: TRBJ2-1; v_call: TRBV10-2; clone_size: many; d_call: NA; cdr3_nt: TGCGCCAGCAGTTCTTCCGATTGGGATGAGCAGTTCTTC; cdr3_aa: CASSSSDWDEQFF
j_call: TRBJ1-1; v_call: TRBV5-1; clone_size: many; d_call: NA; cdr3_nt: TGCGCCAGCAGCTTGGCCACCGTCGTGAACACTGAAGCTTTCTTT; cdr3_aa: CASSLATVVNTEAFF
j_call: TRBJ2-7; v_call: TRBV12-3/TRBV12-4; clone_size: many; d_call: NA; cdr3_nt: TGTGCCAGCAGTCATGACAGGAGATGGTACGAGCAGTACTTC; cdr3_aa: CASSHDRRWYEQYF
j_call: TRBJ2-7; v_call: TRBV7-2; clone_size: NA; d_call: NA; cdr3_nt: TGTGCCGGCAGCTTAAACGGGGGCTTCTCCTACGAGCAGTACTTC; cdr3_aa: CAGSLNGGFSYEQYF
j_call: TRBJ2-1; v_call: TRBV7-9; clone_size: many; d_call: TRBD2; cdr3_nt: TGTGCCAGCAGCAACGCGGGACTAGCGACATACAATGAGCAGTTCTTC; cdr3_aa: CASSNAGLATYNEQFF
j_call: TRBJ2-1; v_call: TRBV6-6; clone_size: many; d_call: TRBD1; cdr3_nt: TGTGCCAGCAGTTACTCGCATCTGGGACAGTTTAACAATGAGCAGTTCTTC; cdr3_aa: CASSYSHLGQFNNEQFF